This entry lists 27 T cell receptor beta chains sequenced from one sample in a study of T cells in Graves' hyperthyroidism and ophthalmopathy. Amplification targeted TCR beta CDR3 regions from RNA transcripts. RT-PCR in the first round (using the HTBI primer set) targeted the TCR CDR3. TCRdb re-derived calls from the multiplex PCR reads in MiXCR, one entry per CDR3 protein. The sample records more than 550,000 distinct CDR3 sequences, over 40% being singletons. Sequences were obtained from peripheral blood or thyroid tissue (not recorded which). All receptors come from an adult man with Graves' disease, either hyperthyroidism or ophthalmopathy (not recorded which).

V usage is TRBV7-9 and J usage is TRBJ1-6; D ambiguous. Trimming pared 5 bases from V and 6 bases from J, leaving 14 bases between. CDR3 length: 15 amino acids. CDR1 is SEHNR, CDR2 FQNEAQ, per germline (reference sequence). The CDR3 nucleotides are TGTGCCAGCAGCCAAGTCCGGGAACCTAATTCACCCCTCCACTTT. Encoded protein: CASSQVREPNSPLHF.

The chain uses TRBV2 and TRBJ1-1; D unclear. The CDR3 extends over 14 amino acids. CDR1 is SNHLY and CDR2 is FYNNEI in the germline V gene. With 8 bases removed from V and 3 bases from J, the gap between germline ends came to 16 bases. The CDR3 bases are TGTGCCAGCGGTTTTCGGCAGACTTACACTGAAGCTTTCTTT. This codes for CASGFRQTYTEAFF.

Notes on this clonotype: A much larger clone lies a single base off, so this may be a read error. The chain has TRBV29-1 and TRBJ1-2, with a possible D match to TRBD1 (6 bases). This CDR3 contains 11 residues. The germline gives CDR1 SQVTM, CDR2 ANQGSEA. Trimming pared 4 bases from V and 6 bases from J, leaving 9 bases between. CDR3 in DNA: TGCAGCGTTGCACAGGGCGATGGCTACACCTTC. Translated: CSVAQGDGYTF.

This clonotype was detected only a few times. The chain employs TRBV19 and TRBJ1-5, with 8 positions matching TRBD1. The CDR3 has 13 amino acids. Germline values: CDR1 LNHDA, CDR2 SQIVND (reference sequence). The J segment lost 8 bases and the V segment lost 6 bases, leaving 6 bases of the junction unmatched. The CDR3 loop reads CASSPQGQEPQHF. Written as DNA, the CDR3 is TGTGCCAGTAGCCCTCAGGGACAGGAGCCCCAGCATTTT.

This clonotype appeared a few times. The genes are TRBV7-9 and TRBJ2-7; tentative D call: TRBD2 (7 bases). Trimming removed 6 bases at V and 5 bases at J, with 14 bases between. The CDR3 contains 13 residues. Germline assignment: CDR1 SEHNR and CDR2 FQNEAQ (reference sequence). This chain's CDR3 is CASRTGGRDEQYF. CDR3 coding DNA: TGTGCCAGCAGGACGGGGGGCCGGGACGAGCAGTACTTC.

This chain uses TRBV6-1 with TRBJ2-7; 12 nucleotides line up with TRBD2. The germline gives CDR1 MNHNS, CDR2 SASEGT. After removal of 5 bases from V and 0 bases from J, the junction contained 14 bases not matched to a gene. The CDR3 totals 19 residues. The CDR3 bases are TGTGCCAGCAGTCCGGGGCGTCTAGCGGGGGGGCCGGGCTCCTACGAGCAGTACTTC. Encoded protein: CASSPGRLAGGPGSYEQYF.

This clonotype occurred a few times. The V gene is TRBV20-1, the J gene TRBJ2-2; D remains unclear. V gave up 3 bases and J gave up 6 bases, with 5 bases separating them. Germline V gene lookup returns CDR1 DFQATT and CDR2 SNEGSKA (reference sequence). CDR3 length: 11 amino acids. The CDR3 spells CSASSSGELFF. In DNA, the CDR3 is TGCAGTGCTAGCAGCTCCGGGGAGCTGTTTTTT.

For this clonotype: A much larger clonotype is one base distant, so this may be a read error. In DNA form, the CDR3 reads TGCAGCGTTGCTGGGACAGGTATCCATGGCTACACCTTC. Translation: CSVAGTGIHGYTF. V usage is TRBV29-1 and J usage is TRBJ1-2; TRBD1 matches at 8 bases. Germline assignment: CDR1 SQVTM and CDR2 ANQGSEA. Losses at the gene ends were 4 bases for V and 6 bases for J; bases not matched to a gene: 7. The length of the CDR3 is 13 residues.

Concerning this clonotype itself: One end of the junction is discordant with germline, which a read error may explain. This chain uses TRBV5-1 with TRBJ2-2, with D unclear. The length of the CDR3 is 14 residues. In germline, CDR1 is SGHRS, CDR2 YFSETQ. DNA for the CDR3: TGCCCCAGCAGCGAGACACCTCCCACCGGGGAGCTGTTTTTT. Translating gives CPSSETPPTGELFF.

The chain has TRBV12-3 or TRBV12-4 and TRBJ1-4; D may be TRBD1 (5 bases). This CDR3 is 14 amino acids long. Trimming shortened V by 4 bases and J by 4 bases, and 10 bases separated the two germline ends. CDR3 DNA sequence: TGTGCCAGCAGTTCCAGACAGTATAATGAAAAACTGTTTTTT. It yields the protein CASSSRQYNEKLFF.

This clonotype has a count of ten or more. The chain joins TRBV7-8 to TRBJ2-6; weak D call: TRBD2 (5 bases). The V and J ends lost 6 bases and 4 bases respectively, with 7 bases between them. Germline-derived CDR1 and CDR2 are SGHVS and FQNEAQ. There are 13 residues in the CDR3. CDR3 sequence (DNA): TGTGCCAGCAGTCCGGGGGGGGCCAACGTCCTGACTTTC. Translated, it gives CASSPGGANVLTF.

This rearrangement joins TRBV6-5 to TRBJ1-2, with 7 nucleotides matching TRBD1. Germline V lookup: CDR1 MNHEY, CDR2 SVGAGI. V shed 0 bases and J 8 bases; nucleotides not matched to a gene: 3. The CDR3 spans 13 residues. In DNA, the CDR3 is TGTGCCAGCAGTTACTCTGTGACAGGGGGCTACACCTTC. Amino acids: CASSYSVTGGYTF.

This chain links TRBV6-5 with TRBJ2-5; D might be TRBD1 (5 bases). The V gene's germline CDR1 is MNHEY and CDR2 SVGAGI. Trimming took off 0 bases at V and 2 bases at J, with 13 bases between the two ends. The CDR3 loop spans 16 amino acids. DNA for the CDR3: TGTGCCAGCAGTTACTCGCAGGGCTCCTTTCAAGAGACCCAGTACTTC. Encoded protein: CASSYSQGSFQETQYF.

This chain uses TRBV14 with TRBJ1-5, with unresolved D. CDR3 size: 17 residues. The V end lost 2 bases, the J end lost 2 bases, and 16 bases lay between the germline ends. CDR1 and CDR2 from the germline V gene are SGHDN and FVKESK. The CDR3 bases are TGTGCCAGCAGCCAACATAATATCGGGGATGGCAATCAGCCCCAGCATTTT. It codes for CASSQHNIGDGNQPQHF.

This clonotype appeared once. This chain uses TRBV29-1 with TRBJ2-1; 12 bases align to TRBD2. The CDR3 runs 14 residues. The V gene end was trimmed by 3 bases and the J gene end by 4 bases; junction bases not matched to a gene: 1. Germline-derived CDR1 and CDR2 are SQVTM and ANQGSEA. This CDR3 is CSVEGLAGYNEQFF. The CDR3 DNA follows: TGCAGCGTTGAGGGACTAGCGGGTTACAATGAGCAGTTCTTC.

The chain combines TRBV2 with TRBJ1-1; 8 bases map to TRBD1. There are 13 residues in the CDR3. V lost 4 bases to trimming and J lost 8 bases; unmatched junction nucleotides: 6. Germline CDR1 is SNHLY and CDR2 is FYNNEI. The CDR3 here is CASSGTGRKEAFF. CDR3 in DNA: TGTGCCAGCAGTGGGACAGGGCGGAAAGAAGCTTTCTTT. The full variable domain, rest sourced from reference TRBV2 and TRBJ1-1, is EPEVTQTPSHQVTQMGQEVILRCVPISNHLYFYWYRQILGQKVEFLVSFYNNEISEKSEIFDDQFSVERPDGSNFTLKIRSTKLEDSAMYFCASSGTGRKEAFFGQGTRLTVV.

As DNA, the CDR3 is TGTGCCAGCAGAAAAGACAGGGGGCAGTCACCCCTCCACTTT. It yields the protein CASRKDRGQSPLHF. This chain links TRBV12-3 or TRBV12-4 with TRBJ1-6; 10 bases map to TRBD1. V dropped 6 bases and J dropped 10; count of bases not matched to a gene: 6. The CDR3 loop spans 14 amino acids.

This clonotype was found a few times. The chain links TRBV7-9 to TRBJ1-4, with 8 bases identical to TRBD1. V shed 4 bases, J shed 4 bases, and the junction held 2 bases outside the gene matches. CDR1 and CDR2 from the germline V gene are SEHNR and FQNEAQ (reference sequence). The CDR3 loop spans 14 amino acids. The chain's CDR3 is CASSSDRVNEKLFF. CDR3 nucleotide sequence: TGTGCCAGCAGCTCGGACAGGGTTAATGAAAAACTGTTTTTT.

This clonotype was found many times. V is TRBV25-1 and J is TRBJ1-3; D is possibly TRBD1 (5 bases). The CDR3 is 11 residues long. Trimming removed 10 bases from V and 4 bases from J, with 8 bases in between. Germline V gives CDR1 MGHDK, CDR2 SYGVNS. The CDR3 sequence: CATGLGNTIYF. Here the CDR3 DNA reads TGTGCCACAGGGCTAGGAAACACCATATATTTT.

Remarks on this clonotype: Relative to the germline gene, one junction end is altered; a read error may explain this. This rearrangement joins TRBV5-5 to TRBJ2-2; possibly TRBD2 for D (5 bases). This CDR3 spans 12 amino acids. Germline V gives CDR1 SGHKS, CDR2 YYEKEE (reference sequence). Here the CDR3 DNA reads TGTGCCAGCAGCACCACGGACGGGGAGCTGTCTTTT. Translation: CASSTTDGELSF.

This clonotype was counted once. A much larger clonotype is one base distant, so this may be a read error. The chain is built from TRBV15 and TRBJ1-5, with TRBD1 identical over 7 bases. Germline assignment: CDR1 LNHNV and CDR2 YYDKDF (reference sequence). Trimming took 3 bases from V and 5 from J; bases not matched to a gene: 7. CDR3 length: 15 amino acids. The CDR3 nucleotides read TGTGCCACCAGCAGGGGGGCCAGGGGGTATCAGCCCCAGCATTTT. Protein: CATSRGARGYQPQHF.

This clonotype was seen many times. The chain combines TRBV10-3 with TRBJ1-5; 7 positions agree with TRBD1. J gave up 2 bases and V 6 bases, and 1 base lay outside the gene matches. The germline V gene encodes CDR1 ENHRY and CDR2 SYGVKD. CDR3 length equals 13 residues. CDR3 nucleotide sequence: TGTGCCATCAGCGGGACAGGCAATCAGCCCCAGCATTTT. Its protein product is CAISGTGNQPQHF.

This clonotype was counted only a few times. The DNA of the CDR3 is TGTGCCAGCAGCGTAGCTGGTTCGGGGACTAATGAAAAACTGTTTTTT. Its protein product is CASSVAGSGTNEKLFF. This chain uses TRBV9 with TRBJ1-4, with D hard to call. V was trimmed by 0 bases and J by 2 bases, leaving 11 bases between them. Germline CDR1 and CDR2: SGDLS and YYNGEE. The CDR3 runs to 16 residues.

V and J are TRBV2 and TRBJ2-6, with 9 bases matching TRBD2. The J segment lost 4 bases and the V segment lost 1 base, leaving 2 bases of the junction unmatched. The CDR3 extends over 16 amino acids. CDR1 is SNHLY and CDR2 is FYNNEI in the germline V gene. This CDR3 reads CASSEGTSGGANVLTF. The CDR3 DNA sequence: TGTGCCAGCAGTGAAGGAACTAGCGGGGGGGCCAACGTCCTGACTTTC.

The chain recombines TRBV10-1 with TRBJ1-6, with unresolved D. In germline, CDR1 is WNHNN, CDR2 SYGVQD (reference sequence). V shed 8 bases and J shed 7 bases, with 15 bases lying between them. This CDR3 is built from 14 residues. As DNA, the CDR3 is TGCGCCAGCTGCACCCCGGGCGAAAATTCACCCCTCCACTTT. It specifies CASCTPGENSPLHF.

This sequence joins TRBV5-1 and TRBJ1-1; D is undetermined. The length of the CDR3 is 15 residues. Germline V lookup: CDR1 SGHRS, CDR2 YFSETQ. Trimming cost V 3 bases and J 1 base, with 13 bases left between them. CDR3 in DNA: TGCGCCAGCAGCTGCCTGGACCGGAGGAACACTGAAGCTTTCTTT. Translation: CASSCLDRRNTEAFF.

The J gene is TRBJ2-2, the V gene TRBV20-1; D remains ambiguous. This CDR3 is 16 amino acids long. Germline CDR1 is DFQATT and CDR2 is SNEGSKA (reference sequence). V was shortened by 2 bases and J by 5 bases, with 18 bases between the two germline ends. The DNA of the CDR3 is TGCAGTGCTAGACCTCAAGGGAAAGGGTTGACCGGGGAGCTGTTTTTT. It encodes CSARPQGKGLTGELFF.